This T cell receptor (beta chain) was obtained from a study of blood T cell repertoires in COVID-19. On the study more broadly: Material from acute and convalescent COVID-19 was sourced from the United States, Italy and Spain.

Enrollees, about 18 to 89 years old, lived in fewer than 25 US areas. Clinical history as reported by participants underpinned cohort assignment. CDR3 length equals 15 residues. V was shortened by 2 bases and J by 1 base, with 12 bases between the two germline ends. Looked up from germline, CDR1 is MNHEY and CDR2 is SVGEGT. Source study methods: The authors estimated nucleated cell counts from reference gene primer amplification. Data came from immunoSEQ multiplex PCR; TCRdb stores just in-frame clones and leaves some out. That table is the source of V, J and clone size, and D and trimming were worked out from the DNA. The repertoire includes 150,000 to 200,000 clones, approximately 80% of them detected once, and 4% to 6.5% sits in the top ten.

This chain uses TRBV6-2 or TRBV6-3 with TRBJ2-7; no definite D call. The clonotype comes from a woman in her sixties or seventies with acute COVID-19. Source material: PBMCs or T cells enriched from blood (not recorded which). In nucleotides, the CDR3 is TGTGCCAGCAGTTACCTCGATCACCAGTCCTACGAGCAGTACGTC. Encoded protein: CASSYLDHQSYEQYV.